This note documents a single T cell receptor beta chain sequence. Its antigen is still unknown. Using the 5' RACE reads, TCRdb records one entry per CDR3 protein without DNA. The listing records 300,000 to 400,000 distinct CDR3 sequences. Total RNA from whole blood was isolated with no T cell sorting. This sample was included in a study of monozygotic twins with inflammatory bowel disease. Broader study findings: Compared with healthy twins, IBD patients shared fewer clonotypes with others, especially with disease activity.

Germline V CDR1 and CDR2: KGHDR, SFDVKD. The CDR3 sequence is 14 residues long. This receptor was obtained from a human donor with ulcerative colitis or Crohn's disease, or a healthy co-twin of an affected twin (not recorded which). Sequencing was performed on blood. This chain connects TRBV24-1 to TRBJ1-5. CDR3 region: CATSDLGSIQPQHF.